These T cell receptor beta chains were read from a single sample in a study of T cell responses to AZD1222 COVID-19 vaccine. Data came from immunoSEQ multiplex PCR; TCRdb stores just in-frame clones and leaves some out. The data contain 95,000 to 150,000 clones, 75% to 95% of them seen just once; the ten biggest clones take up 4.2%. The sample in question was peripheral blood, obtained 28 days after the second dose of the MenACWY control vaccine. The receptors come from an adult who received the MenACWY meningococcal vaccine as a control. Both conserved end residues are part of each CDR3. A D gene is named only where the DNA matches it firmly. Clone size appears in some rows only: once, few, many, or a class for an expanded clone.

TRBD1	TRBV5-6	.	14	TRBJ2-7	CASSLGDRSYEQYF	TGTGCCAGCAGCTTAGGGGACAGGAGCTACGAGCAGTACTTC
.	TRBV21-1	.	15	TRBJ2-4	CASRRQGPRKNIQYF	TGTGCCAGCAGAAGACAGGGCCCTCGGAAAAACATTCAGTACTTC
.	TRBV15	.	14	TRBJ1-1	CATRGWQANTEAFF	TGTGCCACCAGGGGGTGGCAGGCTAACACTGAAGCTTTCTTT
.	TRBV18	.	16	TRBJ2-5	CASSPNLSRGEETQYF	TGTGCCAGCTCACCAAATTTGTCTAGGGGGGAAGAGACCCAGTACTTC
TRBD1	TRBV6-5	.	16	TRBJ1-3	CASSWTGGNSGNTIYF	TGTGCCAGCAGTTGGACAGGGGGGAACTCTGGAAACACCATATATTTT
TRBD1	TRBV19	.	16	TRBJ1-5	CASSPRTGGEDQPQHF	TGTGCCAGTAGTCCCAGGACAGGGGGGGAGGATCAGCCCCAGCATTTT
.	TRBV6-6	.	20	TRBJ2-5	CASSPPIGGRVTEGRETQYF	TGTGCCAGCAGTCCTCCTATTGGGGGGCGGGTGACTGAGGGGCGTGAGACCCAGTACTTC
TRBD2	TRBV3-1/TRBV3-2	.	13	TRBJ2-3	CASSQRGADTQYF	TGTGCCAGCAGCCAGCGGGGGGCAGATACGCAGTATTTT
TRBD1	TRBV2	.	14	TRBJ2-5	CASSKDRGGLAQYF	TGTGCCAGCAGTAAGGACAGGGGCGGGTTGGCCCAGTACTTC
.	TRBV28	.	17	TRBJ2-5	CASSSPRGWRGRETQYF	TGTGCCAGCAGTTCCCCGCGGGGGTGGAGGGGGCGTGAGACCCAGTACTTC
.	TRBV6-2/TRBV6-3	.	14	TRBJ2-3	CASSYSASTDTQYF	TGTGCCAGCAGTTACTCTGCGAGTACAGATACGCAGTATTTT
.	TRBV18	.	17	TRBJ1-3	CASSPNVPGSSGNTIYF	TGTGCCAGCTCACCAAACGTGCCGGGGAGCTCTGGAAACACCATATATTTT
.	TRBV21-1	.	13	TRBJ1-1	CASITWGSAEAFF	TGTGCCAGCATAACCTGGGGGAGCGCTGAAGCTTTCTTT
.	TRBV6-5	.	13	TRBJ1-1	CASRISPNTEAFF	TGTGCCAGCAGGATCAGCCCGAACACTGAAGCTTTCTTT
.	TRBV28	.	12	TRBJ1-4	CASIGQNEKLFF	TGTGCCAGCATAGGGCAGAATGAAAAACTGTTTTTT
TRBD1	TRBV11-2	.	16	TRBJ2-1	CASSLETGGYYNEQFF	TGTGCCAGCAGCTTAGAAACAGGGGGCTACTACAATGAGCAGTTCTTC
TRBD1	TRBV28	.	16	TRBJ1-6	CASSLGRGEGNSPLHF	TGTGCCAGCAGTTTGGGCAGGGGGGAGGGTAATTCACCCCTCCACTTT
TRBD1	TRBV28	.	19	TRBJ1-5	CASSLWKVEDRGRNQPQHF	TGTGCCAGCAGTTTATGGAAAGTAGAGGACAGGGGGCGGAATCAGCCCCAGCATTTT
.	TRBV20-1	.	11	TRBJ2-3	CSAERADTQYF	TGCAGTGCGGAGAGGGCAGATACGCAGTATTTT
TRBD2	TRBV30	.	15	TRBJ2-7	CAWSPGLAGVNEQYF	TGTGCCTGGAGTCCCGGACTAGCGGGAGTTAACGAGCAGTACTTC
.	TRBV28	.	15	TRBJ1-6	CASSPGQNYNSPLHF	TGTGCCAGCAGCCCGGGGCAGAACTATAATTCACCCCTCCACTTT
.	TRBV10-3	once	15	TRBJ1-6	CAISEGGRDNSPLHF	TGTGCCATCAGTGAAGGAGGTCGTGATAATTCACCCCTCCACTTT